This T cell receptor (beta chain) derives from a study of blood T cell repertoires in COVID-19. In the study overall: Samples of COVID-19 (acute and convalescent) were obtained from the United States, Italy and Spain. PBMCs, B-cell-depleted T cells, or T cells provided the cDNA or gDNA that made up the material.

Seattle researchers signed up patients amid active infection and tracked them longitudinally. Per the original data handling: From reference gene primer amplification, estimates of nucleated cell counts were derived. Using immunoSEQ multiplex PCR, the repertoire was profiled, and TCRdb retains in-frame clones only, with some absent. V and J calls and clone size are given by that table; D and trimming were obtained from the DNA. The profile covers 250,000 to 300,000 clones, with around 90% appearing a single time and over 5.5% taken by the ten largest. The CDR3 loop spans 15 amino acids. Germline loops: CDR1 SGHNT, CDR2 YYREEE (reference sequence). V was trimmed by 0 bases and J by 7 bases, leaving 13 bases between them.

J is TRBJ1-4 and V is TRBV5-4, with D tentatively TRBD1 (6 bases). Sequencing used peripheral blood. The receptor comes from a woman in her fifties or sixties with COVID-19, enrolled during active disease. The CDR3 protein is CASSLDGGPGEKLFF. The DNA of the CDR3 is TGTGCCAGCAGCTTGGACGGGGGGCCCGGTGAAAAACTGTTTTTT.